This T cell receptor (beta chain) was documented in a study of T cells in Graves' hyperthyroidism and ophthalmopathy. Study-wide context: The authors collected peripheral blood at initial diagnosis, before any treatment.

Germline V CDR1 and CDR2: SNHLY, FYNNEI. V shed 6 bases, J shed 3 bases, and the junction held 5 bases outside the gene matches. There are 15 residues in the CDR3. Approximately 10 ml of fresh peripheral blood supplied the PBMCs. Amplified TCR beta CDR3 regions derived from RNA transcripts. Carried out on the TCR CDR3, a first-round RT-PCR used the HTBI primer set. TCRdb re-analysed the multiplex PCR reads in MiXCR, keeping a single row per CDR3 protein. The sample includes some 550,000 distinct CDR3 sequences, around 15% of them seen just once. What was sequenced was blood. The receptor's source is a woman between 35 and 50 years old with Graves' ophthalmopathy. The rearrangement uses TRBV2 and TRBJ1-2; TRBD1 aligns across 12 bases. CDR3 amino acids: CASRAGTGGDYGYTF. In nucleotides, the CDR3 is TGTGCCAGCAGAGCCGGGACAGGGGGCGACTATGGCTACACCTTC.